This TCR beta chain is drawn from a study of identical twins. Looked up from germline, CDR1 is KGHSY and CDR2 is FQNENV. V was clipped by 5 bases and J by 4 bases; unmatched bases: 4. The CDR3 has 13 residues. Via MiXCR, TCRdb re-called the 5' RACE reads, giving one row per CDR3 protein. The sample gives roughly 250,000 distinct CDR3 sequences, about an eighth of which show up once; around 8.3% is in the top ten. The sequence was obtained from a woman in her late teens or twenties in good health. The specimen sequenced was memory (CD45RO+) T cells sorted from blood. The J gene is TRBJ1-2, the V gene TRBV16; 7 nucleotides align to TRBD1. The CDR3 DNA is TGTGCCAGCAGCAAGCAGGGGGTCTATGGCTACACCTTC. It specifies CASSKQGVYGYTF.